A single T cell receptor (beta chain) is shown here with its context. The data originate from a study of cytomegalovirus exposure and HLA in healthy donors. Some clones are missing from TCRdb's copy, which holds only in-frame ones; the method was immunoSEQ multiplex PCR. The sample has roughly 250,000 clones, approximately 83% seen once; the top ten hold around 1.2%. This receptor was obtained from a woman in her twenties or thirties in good health and CMV-seropositive. Sequenced material: PBMCs.

The CDR3 sequence: CASSVARTSNQPQHF. CDR3 bases: TGTGCCAGCAGTGTGGCCAGAACTAGCAATCAGCCCCAGCATTTT. The J gene is TRBJ1-5, the V gene TRBV2; D is ambiguous. This CDR3 contains 15 residues. V lost 4 bases to trimming and J lost 0 bases, with 10 bases between them. The germline gives CDR1 SNHLY, CDR2 FYNNEI. Looking up the rest from reference TRBV2 and TRBJ1-5 gives the full variable domain: EPEVTQTPSHQVTQMGQEVILRCVPISNHLYFYWYRQILGQKVEFLVSFYNNEISEKSEIFDDQFSVERPDGSNFTLKIRSTKLEDSAMYFCASSVARTSNQPQHFGDGTRLSIL.